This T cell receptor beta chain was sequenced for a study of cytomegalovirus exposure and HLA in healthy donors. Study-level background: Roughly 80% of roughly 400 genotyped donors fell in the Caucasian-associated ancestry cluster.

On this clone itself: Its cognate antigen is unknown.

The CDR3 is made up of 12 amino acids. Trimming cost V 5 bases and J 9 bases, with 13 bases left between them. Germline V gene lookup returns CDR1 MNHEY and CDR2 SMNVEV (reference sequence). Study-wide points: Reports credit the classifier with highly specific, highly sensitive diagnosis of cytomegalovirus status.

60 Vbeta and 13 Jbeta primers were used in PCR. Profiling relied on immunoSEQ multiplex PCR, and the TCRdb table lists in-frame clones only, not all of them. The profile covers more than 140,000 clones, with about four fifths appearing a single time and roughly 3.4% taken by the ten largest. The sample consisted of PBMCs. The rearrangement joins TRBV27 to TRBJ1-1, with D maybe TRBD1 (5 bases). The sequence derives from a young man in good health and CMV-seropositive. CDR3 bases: TGTGCCAGCAGTCGACTGGAGGGGCAAGCTTTCTTT. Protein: CASSRLEGQAFF.